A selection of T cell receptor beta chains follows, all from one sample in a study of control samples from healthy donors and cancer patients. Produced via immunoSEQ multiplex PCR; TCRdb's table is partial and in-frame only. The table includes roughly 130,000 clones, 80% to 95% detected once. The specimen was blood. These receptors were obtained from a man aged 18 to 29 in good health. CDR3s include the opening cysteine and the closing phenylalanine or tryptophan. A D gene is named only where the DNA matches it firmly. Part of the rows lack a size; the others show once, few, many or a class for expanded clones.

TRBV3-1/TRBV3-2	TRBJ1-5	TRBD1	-	TGTGCCAGCAGCCCGGAAGGGGGCGGCAATCAGCCCCAGCATTTT	CASSPEGGGNQPQHF
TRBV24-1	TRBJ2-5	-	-	TGTGCCACCCCCTCCTGGAGGGGGGGGGAGACCCAGTACTTC	CATPSWRGGETQYF
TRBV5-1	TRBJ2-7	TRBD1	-	TGCGCCGGCAGCCCAGGGACAGGCTCCTACGAGCAGTACTTC	CAGSPGTGSYEQYF
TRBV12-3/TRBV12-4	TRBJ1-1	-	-	TGTGCCAGCAGTTTCAGGGGCGGTGAAGCTTTCTTT	CASSFRGGEAFF
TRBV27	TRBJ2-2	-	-	TGTGCCAGCAGTTTTGCCCAGGGTTTCGGGGAGCTGTTTTTT	CASSFAQGFGELFF
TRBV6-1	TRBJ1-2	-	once	TGTGCCAGCAGTGAAGAACAGATCTATGGCTACACCTTC	CASSEEQIYGYTF
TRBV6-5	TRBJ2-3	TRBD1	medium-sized	TGTGCCAGCAGTTACGGGCAGGGGGCCACAGATACGCAGTATTTT	CASSYGQGATDTQYF
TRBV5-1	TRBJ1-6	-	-	TGCGCCAGCAGCTTAGGGGTCTCAAGCTCCTATAATTCACCCCTCCACTTT	CASSLGVSSSYNSPLHF
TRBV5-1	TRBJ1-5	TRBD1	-	TGCGCCAGCAGCTTAGCAGGGGGCTCAAATCAGCCCCAGCATTTT	CASSLAGGSNQPQHF
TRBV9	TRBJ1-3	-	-	TGTGCCAGCAGCGGTCCCGGGGGGAATGGAAACACCATATATTTT	CASSGPGGNGNTIYF
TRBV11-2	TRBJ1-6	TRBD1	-	TGTGCCAGCAGCTCTGACAGGGGTTATAGTTCACCCCTCCACTTT	CASSSDRGYSSPLHF
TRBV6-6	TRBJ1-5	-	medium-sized	TGTGCCAGCAGTTACGCACCCGATCGGGGGGGGCAGCATTTT	CASSYAPDRGGQHF
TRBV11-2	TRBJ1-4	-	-	TGTGCCAGCAGCAAACAGGGCCAGGCTAATGAAAAACTGTTTTTT	CASSKQGQANEKLFF
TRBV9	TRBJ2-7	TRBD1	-	TGTGCCAGCAGCGGTGGGACAGGGGAATACGAGCAGTACTTC	CASSGGTGEYEQYF
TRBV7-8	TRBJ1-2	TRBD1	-	TGTGCCAGCAGCTCCCTAGGACAGGGTGGCTACACCTTC	CASSSLGQGGYTF
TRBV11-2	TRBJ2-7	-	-	TGTGCCAGCAGCCTCATAGTATACGAGCAGTACTTC	CASSLIVYEQYF
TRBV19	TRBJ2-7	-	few	TGTGCCAGTAGTAATATCGGGGGTTCCTACGAGCAGTACTTC	CASSNIGGSYEQYF
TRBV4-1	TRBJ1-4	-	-	TGCGCCAGCAGCCAAGAAGAGGGGAGGACTAATGAAAAACTGTTTTTT	CASSQEEGRTNEKLFF
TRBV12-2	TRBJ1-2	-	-	TGTGCAAGTCGCTTAGTGACACCCTATGGCTACACCTTC	CASRLVTPYGYTF
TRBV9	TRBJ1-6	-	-	TGTGCCAGCAGCGTAGGCAGGTCTAATTCACCCCTCCACTTT	CASSVGRSNSPLHF
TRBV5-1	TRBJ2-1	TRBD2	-	TGCGCCAGCAGCTTGGCTCCGGGGGGATCCTACAATGAGCAGTTCTTC	CASSLAPGGSYNEQFF
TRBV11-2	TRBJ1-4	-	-	TGTGCCAGCAGCTTGGGGCGGATTAATGAAAAACTGTTTTTT	CASSLGRINEKLFF
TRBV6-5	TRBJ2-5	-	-	TGTGCCAGCAGCCGACAAGAGACCCAGTACTTC	CASSRQETQYF
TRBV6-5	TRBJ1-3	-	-	TGTGCCAGCAGTTACGGGGGACACTCTGGAAACACCATATATTTT	CASSYGGHSGNTIYF
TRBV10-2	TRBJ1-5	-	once	TGCGCCAGCAGACAGGATAGCAATCAGCCCCAGCATTTT	CASRQDSNQPQHF
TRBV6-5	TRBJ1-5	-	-	TGTGCCAGCAGTTTCATTAATCAGCCCCAGCATTTT	CASSFINQPQHF
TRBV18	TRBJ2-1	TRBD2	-	TGTGCCAGCTCACCCCTACTAGCGTCTGTAGGTATCGGGGGCAATGAGCAGTTCTTC	CASSPLLASVGIGGNEQFF
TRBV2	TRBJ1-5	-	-	TGTGCCAGCAGAGAGGACAGTGGTGGAAATCAGCCCCAGCATTTT	CASREDSGGNQPQHF
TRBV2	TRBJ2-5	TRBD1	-	TGTGCCAGCAGTTTCCGGGACAGTCGGACGTTTGAGACCCAGTACTTC	CASSFRDSRTFETQYF
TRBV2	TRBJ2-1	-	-	TGTGCCAGCCTCAAAGGGCGGGGTGGGGGATTAGAAGGGTCCTACAATGAGCAGTTCTTC	CASLKGRGGGLEGSYNEQFF